One sample yielded the 2 T cell receptor beta chains listed below, sequenced in a study of blood T cells in healthy people across ages (dated by TCRdb to the mid-2010s). The receptor library was made with 5' RACE. Reads for this sample came from an Illumina HiSeq 2500. A second PCR of 7 to 11 cycles was run with a J-beta primer mix and a sample-barcoded 5' primer. The raw public reads went through TCRdb reprocessing: fastp at Q25, MiXCR clone calling, in-frame beta chains kept. One record per CDR3 amino acid sequence lists the most common genes and DNA. Within this sample are over a million distinct CDR3 sequences, with under 45% of them counted one time only. The ten largest make up under 20% of the sample. Material: blood. Source of these receptors: a woman aged 55-69 years in good health.

The chain combines TRBV4-3 with TRBJ2-1, with unresolved D. The CDR3 spans 12 residues. V lost 8 bases and J 10 bases, leaving 15 bases between the germline ends. Germline CDR1 is LGHNA and CDR2 is YSLEER. CDR3 residues: CASGNSANEQFF. The CDR3 coding sequence is TGCGCCAGCGGGAACAGTGCGAACGAGCAGTTCTTC.

This clonotype was recorded a few times. CDR3 bases: TGTGCCAGCAGTGAGAAGGGACAGTCCTACGAGCAGTACTTC. Protein sequence: CASSEKGQSYEQYF. V gene TRBV25-1 combines with J gene TRBJ2-7; 7 bases fit TRBD1. The CDR3 runs to 14 residues. Germline CDR1 is MGHDK and CDR2 is SYGVNS. The ends lost 3 bases at V and 1 base at J; junction bases unmatched: 3.